This TCR beta chain derives from a study of T cells after posttransplantation cyclophosphamide. Generated by immunoSEQ multiplex PCR, the TCRdb table keeps only in-frame clones and is missing some. Of some 10,000 clones listed, around four fifths were seen once; the top ten hold 15%. The CDR3 runs to 15 residues. Germline values: CDR1 SGHNT, CDR2 YENEEA. V gave up 4 bases and J gave up 6 bases; unmatched junction bases: 6. Busulfan-fludarabine conditioning, marrow transplant, and cyclophosphamide on days +3 and +4 were administered. This receptor was obtained from a female patient aged 50-65 years who received an allogeneic stem cell transplant from a related donor, was CMV-positive, and had no GVHD. Some T cells here may be from the graft donor. The chain joins TRBV11-3 to TRBJ2-7, with 13 bases matching TRBD2. The source material was PBMCs, sampled about 62 months after allogeneic stem cell transplant with posttransplant cyclophosphamide. For the CDR3, the DNA is TGTGCCAGCAGCTCAGGACTAGCGGGAGAAGGCGAGCAGTACTTC. Protein: CASSSGLAGEGEQYF.